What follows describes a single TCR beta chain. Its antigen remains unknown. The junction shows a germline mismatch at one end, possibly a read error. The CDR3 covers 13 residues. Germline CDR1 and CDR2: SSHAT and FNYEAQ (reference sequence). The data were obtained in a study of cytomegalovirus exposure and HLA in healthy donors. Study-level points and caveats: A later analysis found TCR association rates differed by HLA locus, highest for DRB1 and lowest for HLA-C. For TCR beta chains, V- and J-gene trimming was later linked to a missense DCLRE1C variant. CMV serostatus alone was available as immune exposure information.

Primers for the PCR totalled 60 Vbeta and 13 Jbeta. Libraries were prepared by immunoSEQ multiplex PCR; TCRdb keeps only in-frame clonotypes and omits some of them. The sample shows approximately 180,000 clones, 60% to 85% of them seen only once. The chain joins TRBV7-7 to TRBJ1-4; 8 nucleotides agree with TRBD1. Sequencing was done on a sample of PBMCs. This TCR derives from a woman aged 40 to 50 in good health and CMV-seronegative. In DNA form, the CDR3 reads TGTGCTAGCAGCCAGGGGGCTGGCGAAAAACTGTTTTTT. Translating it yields CASSQGAGEKLFF.